The TCR beta chain described here comes from a study of control samples from healthy donors and cancer patients. The data were produced by immunoSEQ multiplex PCR, yet TCRdb's version contains in-frame clones alone and is incomplete. The sample holds some 150,000 clones, approximately 94% seen once. The CDR3 spans 17 residues. Trimming removed 3 bases from V and 4 bases from J; junction bases left unmatched: 11. Germline V gene lookup returns CDR1 KGHSH and CDR2 LQKENI. This chain links TRBV18 with TRBJ2-1; 8 bases agree with TRBD2. The sequence came from a man in his forties in good health. Sequencing was performed on blood. The CDR3 is CASSPPLLADIYNEQFF. CDR3 sequence (DNA): TGTGCCAGCTCACCCCCTTTACTAGCGGATATTTACAATGAGCAGTTCTTC. Combining the CDR3 with reference TRBV18 and TRBJ2-1 gives the whole variable domain NAGVMQNPRHLVRRRGQEARLRCSPMKGHSHVYWYRQLPEEGLKFMVYLQKENIIDESGMPKERFSAEFPKEGPSILRIQQVVRGDSAAYFCASSPPLLADIYNEQFFGPGTRLTVL.